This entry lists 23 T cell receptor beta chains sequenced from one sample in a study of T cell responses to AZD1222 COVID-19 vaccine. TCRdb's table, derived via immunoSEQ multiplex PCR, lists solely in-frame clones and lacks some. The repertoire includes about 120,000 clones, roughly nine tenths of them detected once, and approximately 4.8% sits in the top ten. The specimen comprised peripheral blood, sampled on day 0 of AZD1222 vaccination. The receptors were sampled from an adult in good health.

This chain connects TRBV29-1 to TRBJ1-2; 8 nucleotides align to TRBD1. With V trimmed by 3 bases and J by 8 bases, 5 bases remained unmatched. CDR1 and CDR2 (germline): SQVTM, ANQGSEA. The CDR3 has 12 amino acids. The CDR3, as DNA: TGCAGCGTTGATAGACAGGGGAAAGGCTACACCTTC. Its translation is CSVDRQGKGYTF.

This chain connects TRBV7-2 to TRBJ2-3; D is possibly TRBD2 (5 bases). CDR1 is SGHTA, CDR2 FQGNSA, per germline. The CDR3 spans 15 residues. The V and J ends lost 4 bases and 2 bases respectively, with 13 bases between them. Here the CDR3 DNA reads TGTGCCAGCAGCTGGGTGGAGCGGATCACAGATACGCAGTATTTT. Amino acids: CASSWVERITDTQYF.

CDR3 coding DNA: TGTGCCAGCAGGGACAGCCCCCCCTCCTACGAGCAGTACTTC. Its protein product is CASRDSPPSYEQYF. This chain uses TRBV27 with TRBJ2-7, with D perhaps TRBD1 (6 bases). The germline V gene has CDR1 MNHEY and CDR2 SMNVEV (reference sequence). The CDR3 totals 14 residues. V was shortened by 6 bases and J by 0 bases, with 12 bases between the two germline ends.

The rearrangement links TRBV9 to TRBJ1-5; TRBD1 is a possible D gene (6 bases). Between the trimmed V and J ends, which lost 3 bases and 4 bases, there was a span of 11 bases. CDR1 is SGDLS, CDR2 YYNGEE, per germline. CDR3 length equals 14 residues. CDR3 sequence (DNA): TGTGCCAGCAGCGCAGGACAGCCGAATCAGCCCCAGCATTTT. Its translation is CASSAGQPNQPQHF.

The CDR3 nucleotides are TGTGCCAGCAGCTTAGAGGTTTTAGCGGGGGGTTCAGATACGCAGTATTTT. The encoded protein is CASSLEVLAGGSDTQYF. The chain joins TRBV7-8 to TRBJ2-3; 10 nucleotides match TRBD2. Unmatched junction bases numbered 8, after V lost 1 base and J lost 4 bases. This CDR3 has 17 residues. The germline CDR1 and CDR2 sequences are SGHVS and FQNEAQ.

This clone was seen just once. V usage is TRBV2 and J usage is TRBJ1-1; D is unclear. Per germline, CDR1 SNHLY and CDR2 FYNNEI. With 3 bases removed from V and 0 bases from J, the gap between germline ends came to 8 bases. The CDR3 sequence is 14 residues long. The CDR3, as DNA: TGTGCCAGCAGTGACCGATACATGAACACTGAAGCTTTCTTT. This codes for CASSDRYMNTEAFF. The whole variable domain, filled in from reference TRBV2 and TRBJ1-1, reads EPEVTQTPSHQVTQMGQEVILRCVPISNHLYFYWYRQILGQKVEFLVSFYNNEISEKSEIFDDQFSVERPDGSNFTLKIRSTKLEDSAMYFCASSDRYMNTEAFFGQGTRLTVV.

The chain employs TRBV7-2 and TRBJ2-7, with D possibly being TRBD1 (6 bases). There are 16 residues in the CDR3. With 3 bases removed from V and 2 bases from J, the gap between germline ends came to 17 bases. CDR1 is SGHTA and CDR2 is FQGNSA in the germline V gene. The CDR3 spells CASSLPGQDSPYEQYF. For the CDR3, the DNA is TGTGCCAGCAGCTTGCCAGGTCAGGACAGTCCCTACGAGCAGTACTTC.

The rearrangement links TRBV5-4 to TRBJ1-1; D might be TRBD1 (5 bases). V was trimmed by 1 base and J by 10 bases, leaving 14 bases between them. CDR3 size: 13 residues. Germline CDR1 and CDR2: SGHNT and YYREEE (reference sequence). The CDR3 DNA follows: TGTGCCAGCAGCTTGAGGGGTGGGGTTGGAGCTTTCTTT. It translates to CASSLRGGVGAFF.

In nucleotides, the CDR3 is TGTGCCAGCAGTTGGGGCTCCGGGGAGCTGTTTTTT. Amino acid sequence: CASSWGSGELFF. The J gene is TRBJ2-2, the V gene TRBV27, with D perhaps matching TRBD1 (5 bases). The germline CDR1 and CDR2 sequences are MNHEY and SMNVEV (reference sequence). This CDR3 comprises 12 residues. V was clipped by 4 bases and J by 6 bases, with 6 bases between them.

CDR3 amino acids: CASSQPTGGSNQPQHF. The CDR3, as DNA: TGCGCCAGCAGCCAACCGACAGGGGGGAGCAATCAGCCCCAGCATTTT. The V gene is TRBV4-1, the J gene TRBJ1-5, with 9 bases that match TRBD1. The CDR3 consists of 16 residues. The germline CDR1 and CDR2 sequences are MGHRA and YSYEKL. V trimming: 2 bases; J trimming: 1 base; junction bases outside the gene matches: 3.

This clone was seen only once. CDR3 bases: TGTGCCAGCAGCCAAAACCGGGTCCAGGGAGAGACCCAGTACTTC. Translation: CASSQNRVQGETQYF. This chain joins TRBV14 and TRBJ2-5, with a weak D call TRBD1 (5 bases). V lost 2 bases, J lost 4 bases, and 14 bases lay in between. There are 15 residues in the CDR3. In germline, CDR1 is SGHDN, CDR2 FVKESK. Full variable domain (outside the CDR3, taken from reference TRBV14 and TRBJ2-5): EAGVTQFPSHSVIEKGQTVTLRCDPISGHDNLYWYRRVMGKEIKFLLHFVKESKQDESGMPNNRFLAERTGGTYSTLKVQPAELEDSGVYFCASSQNRVQGETQYFGPGTRLLVL.

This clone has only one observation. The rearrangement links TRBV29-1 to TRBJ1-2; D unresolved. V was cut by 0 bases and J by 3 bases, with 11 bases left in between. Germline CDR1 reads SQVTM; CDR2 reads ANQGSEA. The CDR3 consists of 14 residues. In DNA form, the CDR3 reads TGCAGCGTTGAAGATCAACAACGGGACTATGGCTACACCTTC. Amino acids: CSVEDQQRDYGYTF.

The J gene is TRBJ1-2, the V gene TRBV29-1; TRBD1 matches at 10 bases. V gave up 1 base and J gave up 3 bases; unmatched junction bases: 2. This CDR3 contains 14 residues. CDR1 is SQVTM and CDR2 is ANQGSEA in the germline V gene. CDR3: CSVEGQGADYGYTF. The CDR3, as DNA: TGCAGCGTTGAAGGACAGGGGGCAGACTATGGCTACACCTTC. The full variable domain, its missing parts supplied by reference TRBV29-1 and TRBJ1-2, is SAVISQKPSRDICQRGTSLTIQCQVDSQVTMMFWYRQQPGQSLTLIATANQGSEATYESGFVIDKFPISRPNLTFSTLTVSNMSPEDSSIYLCSVEGQGADYGYTFGSGTRLTVV.

CDR3 sequence reads: CASSEVGFGGYTF. In DNA form, the CDR3 reads TGTGCCAGCAGTGAAGTGGGTTTCGGCGGCTACACCTTC. This rearrangement joins TRBV6-1 to TRBJ1-2; unclear D gene. Germline lookup yields CDR1 MNHNS and CDR2 SASEGT. CDR3 length equals 13 residues. Trimming removed 1 base at V and 8 bases at J, with 11 bases between.

DNA of the CDR3: TGTGCCTGGACTTCAACGGTGAACACTGAAGCTTTCTTT. Translated: CAWTSTVNTEAFF. The genes are TRBV30 and TRBJ1-1; D gene ambiguous. The CDR3 totals 13 residues. V was shortened by 4 bases and J by 0 bases, with 9 bases between the two germline ends. Germline V gene sequence: CDR1 GTSNPN, CDR2 SVGIG (reference sequence).

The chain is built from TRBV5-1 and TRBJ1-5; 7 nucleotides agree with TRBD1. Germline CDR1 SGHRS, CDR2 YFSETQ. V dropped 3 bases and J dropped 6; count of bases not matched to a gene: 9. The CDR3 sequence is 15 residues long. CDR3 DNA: TGCGCCAGCAGCTCAGGGACAGACATAGGTCAGCCCCAGCATTTT. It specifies CASSSGTDIGQPQHF.

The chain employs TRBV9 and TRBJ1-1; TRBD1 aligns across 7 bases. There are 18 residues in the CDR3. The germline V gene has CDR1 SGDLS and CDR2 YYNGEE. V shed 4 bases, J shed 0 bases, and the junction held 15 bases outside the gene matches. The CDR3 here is CASSSLNRGKIMNTEAFF. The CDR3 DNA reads TGTGCCAGCAGCTCCCTAAACAGGGGCAAGATTATGAACACTGAAGCTTTCTTT. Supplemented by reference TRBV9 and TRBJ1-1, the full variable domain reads DSGVTQTPKHLITATGQRVTLRCSPRSGDLSVYWYQQSLDQGLQFLIQYYNGEERAKGNILERFSAQQFPDLHSELNLSSLELGDSALYFCASSSLNRGKIMNTEAFFGQGTRLTVV.

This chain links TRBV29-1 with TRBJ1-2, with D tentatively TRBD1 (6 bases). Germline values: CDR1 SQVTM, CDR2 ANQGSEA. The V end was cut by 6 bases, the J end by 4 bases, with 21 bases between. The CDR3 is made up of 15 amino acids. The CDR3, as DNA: TGCAGCGTGGCCGCTGATGGGGGGGCCGGCTATGGCTACACCTTC. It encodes CSVAADGGAGYGYTF. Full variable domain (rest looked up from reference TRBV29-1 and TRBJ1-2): SAVISQKPSRDICQRGTSLTIQCQVDSQVTMMFWYRQQPGQSLTLIATANQGSEATYESGFVIDKFPISRPNLTFSTLTVSNMSPEDSSIYLCSVAADGGAGYGYTFGSGTRLTVV.

CDR3 DNA sequence: TGTGCCAGCAGTCTGAAGGGACAGGTGTGGCCCGACTCTGGAAACACCATATATTTT. Its protein product is CASSLKGQVWPDSGNTIYF. The rearrangement joins TRBV6-6 to TRBJ1-3; the match to TRBD1 covers 8 bases. The CDR3 contains 19 residues. The V gene's germline CDR1 is MNHNY and CDR2 SVGAGI (reference sequence). Unmatched junction bases numbered 15, after V lost 5 bases and J lost 0 bases.

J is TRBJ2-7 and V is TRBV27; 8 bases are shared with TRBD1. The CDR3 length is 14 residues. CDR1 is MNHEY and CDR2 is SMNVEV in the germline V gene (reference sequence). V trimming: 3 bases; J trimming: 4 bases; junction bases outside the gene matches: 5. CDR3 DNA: TGTGCCAGCAGTTTCCAGGGGGCGCGGTACGAGCAGTACTTC. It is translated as CASSFQGARYEQYF.

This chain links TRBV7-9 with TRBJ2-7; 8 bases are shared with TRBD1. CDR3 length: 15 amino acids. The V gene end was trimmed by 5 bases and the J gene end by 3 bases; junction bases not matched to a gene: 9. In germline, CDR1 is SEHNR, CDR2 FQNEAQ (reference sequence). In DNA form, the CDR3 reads TGTGCCAGCAGCGGGGGGACAGGTAAACTCTACGAGCAGTACTTC. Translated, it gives CASSGGTGKLYEQYF.

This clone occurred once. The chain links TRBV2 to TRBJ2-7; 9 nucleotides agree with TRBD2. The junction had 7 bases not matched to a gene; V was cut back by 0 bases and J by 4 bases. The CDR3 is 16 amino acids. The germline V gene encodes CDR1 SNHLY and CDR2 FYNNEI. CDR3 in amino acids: CASSEAGASGVYEQYF. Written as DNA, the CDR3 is TGTGCCAGCAGTGAAGCTGGGGCTAGCGGGGTGTACGAGCAGTACTTC.

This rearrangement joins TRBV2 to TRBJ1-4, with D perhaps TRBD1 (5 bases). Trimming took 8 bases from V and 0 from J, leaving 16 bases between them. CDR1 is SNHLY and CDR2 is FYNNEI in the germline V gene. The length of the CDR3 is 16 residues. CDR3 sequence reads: CASSRDPPSTNEKLFF. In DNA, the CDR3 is TGTGCCAGCTCCAGGGACCCCCCCTCAACTAATGAAAAACTGTTTTTT. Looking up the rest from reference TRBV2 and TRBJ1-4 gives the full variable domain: EPEVTQTPSHQVTQMGQEVILRCVPISNHLYFYWYRQILGQKVEFLVSFYNNEISEKSEIFDDQFSVERPDGSNFTLKIRSTKLEDSAMYFCASSRDPPSTNEKLFFGSGTQLSVL.